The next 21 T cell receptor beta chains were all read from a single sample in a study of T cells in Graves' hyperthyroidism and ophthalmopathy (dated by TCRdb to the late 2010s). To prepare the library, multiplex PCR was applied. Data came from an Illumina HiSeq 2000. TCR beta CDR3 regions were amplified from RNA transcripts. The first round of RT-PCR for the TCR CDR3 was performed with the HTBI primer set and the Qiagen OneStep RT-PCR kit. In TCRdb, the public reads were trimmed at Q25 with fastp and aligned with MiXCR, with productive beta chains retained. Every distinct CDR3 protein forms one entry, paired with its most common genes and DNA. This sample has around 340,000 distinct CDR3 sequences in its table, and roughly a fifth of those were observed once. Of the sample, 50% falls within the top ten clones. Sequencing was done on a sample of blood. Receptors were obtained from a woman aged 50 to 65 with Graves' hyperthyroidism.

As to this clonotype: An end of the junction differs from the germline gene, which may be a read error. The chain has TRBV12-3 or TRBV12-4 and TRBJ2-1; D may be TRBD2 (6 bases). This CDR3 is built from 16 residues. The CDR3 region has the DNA TGTGCCAGCAGTCAGTTAGCCGGGACTGGATACAATGGGCAGTTCTTC. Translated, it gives CASSQLAGTGYNGQFF.

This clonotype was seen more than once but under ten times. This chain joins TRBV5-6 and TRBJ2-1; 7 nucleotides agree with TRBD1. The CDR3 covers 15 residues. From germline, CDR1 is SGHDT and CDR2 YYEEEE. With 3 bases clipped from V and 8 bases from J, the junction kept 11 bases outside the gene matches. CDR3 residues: CASSYPGQRQDEQFF. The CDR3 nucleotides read TGTGCCAGCAGCTACCCGGGACAGAGGCAGGATGAGCAGTTCTTC. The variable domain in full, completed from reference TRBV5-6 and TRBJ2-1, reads DAGVTQSPTHLIKTRGQQVTLRCSPKSGHDTVSWYQQALGQGPQFIFQYYEEEERQRGNFPDRFSGHQFPNYSSELNVNALLLGDSALYLCASSYPGQRQDEQFFGPGTRLTVL.

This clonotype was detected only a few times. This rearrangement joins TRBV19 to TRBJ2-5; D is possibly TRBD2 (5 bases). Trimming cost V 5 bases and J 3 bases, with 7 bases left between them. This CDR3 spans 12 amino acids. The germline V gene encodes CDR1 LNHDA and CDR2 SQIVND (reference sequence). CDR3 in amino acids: CASSASKETQYF. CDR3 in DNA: TGTGCCAGTAGTGCTAGCAAAGAGACCCAGTACTTC.

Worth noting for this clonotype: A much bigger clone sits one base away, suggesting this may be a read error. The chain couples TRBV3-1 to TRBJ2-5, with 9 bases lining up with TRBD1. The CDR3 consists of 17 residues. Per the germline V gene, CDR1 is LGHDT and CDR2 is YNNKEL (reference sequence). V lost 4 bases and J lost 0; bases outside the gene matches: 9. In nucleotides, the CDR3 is TGTGCCAGCAGCCTCATGGGACAGGGAGGGCACCAAGAGACCCAGTACTTC. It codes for CASSLMGQGGHQETQYF.

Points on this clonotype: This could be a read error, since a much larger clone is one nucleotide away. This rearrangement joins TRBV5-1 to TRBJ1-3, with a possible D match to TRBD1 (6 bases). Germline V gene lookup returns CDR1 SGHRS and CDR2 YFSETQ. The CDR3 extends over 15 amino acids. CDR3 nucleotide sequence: TGCGCCAGCAGTCGGGACACCACCTCTGGAAACACCATATGTTTT. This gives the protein CASSRDTTSGNTICF. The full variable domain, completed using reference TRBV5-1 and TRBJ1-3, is KAGVTQTPRYLIKTRGQQVTLSCSPISGHRSVSWYQQTPGQGLQFLFEYFSETQRNKGNFPGRFSGRQFSNSRSEMNVSTLELGDSALYLCASSRDTTSGNTICFGEGSWLTVV.

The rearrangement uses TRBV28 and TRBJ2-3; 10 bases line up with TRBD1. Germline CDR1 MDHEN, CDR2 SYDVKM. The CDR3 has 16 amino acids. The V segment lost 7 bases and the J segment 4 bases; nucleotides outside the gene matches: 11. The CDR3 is CASTKRRDRGSDTQYF. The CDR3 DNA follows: TGTGCCAGCACCAAAAGGAGGGACAGGGGATCAGATACGCAGTATTTT.

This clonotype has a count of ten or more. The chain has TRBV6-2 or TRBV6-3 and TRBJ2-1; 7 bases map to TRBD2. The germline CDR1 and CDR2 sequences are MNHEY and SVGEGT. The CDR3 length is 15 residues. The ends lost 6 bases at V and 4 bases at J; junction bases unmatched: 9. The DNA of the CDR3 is TGTGCCAGCAGGTTTCGGGAGGTAGGTTACAATGAGCAGTTCTTC. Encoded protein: CASRFREVGYNEQFF.

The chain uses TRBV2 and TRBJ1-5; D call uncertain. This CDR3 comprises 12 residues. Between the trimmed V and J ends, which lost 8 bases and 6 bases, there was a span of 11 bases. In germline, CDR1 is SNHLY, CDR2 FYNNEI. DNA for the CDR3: TGTGCCAGCGGAGAACGGGTTCAGCCCCAGCATTTT. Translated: CASGERVQPQHF.

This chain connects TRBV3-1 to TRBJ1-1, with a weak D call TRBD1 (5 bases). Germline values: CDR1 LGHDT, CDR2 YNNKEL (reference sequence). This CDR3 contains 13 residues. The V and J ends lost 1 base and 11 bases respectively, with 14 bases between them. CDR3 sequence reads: CASSQVKGGDAFF. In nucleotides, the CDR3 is TGTGCCAGCAGCCAAGTAAAAGGAGGGGATGCTTTCTTT. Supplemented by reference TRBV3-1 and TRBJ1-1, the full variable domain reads DTAVSQTPKYLVTQMGNDKSIKCEQNLGHDTMYWYKQDSKKFLKIMFSYNNKELIINETVPNRFSPKSPDKAHLNLHINSLELGDSAVYFCASSQVKGGDAFFGQGTRLTVV.

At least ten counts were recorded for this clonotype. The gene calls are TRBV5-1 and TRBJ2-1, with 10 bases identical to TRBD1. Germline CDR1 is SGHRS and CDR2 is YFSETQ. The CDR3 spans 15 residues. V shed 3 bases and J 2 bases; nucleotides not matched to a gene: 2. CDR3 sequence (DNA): TGCGCCAGCAGCTCGGGACAGGGGACCTACAATGAGCAGTTCTTC. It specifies CASSSGQGTYNEQFF.

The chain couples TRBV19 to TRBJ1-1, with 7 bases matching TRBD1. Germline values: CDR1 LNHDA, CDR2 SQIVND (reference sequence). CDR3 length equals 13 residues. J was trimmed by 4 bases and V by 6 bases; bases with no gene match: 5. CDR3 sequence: CASRDRIFTEAFF. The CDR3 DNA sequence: TGTGCCAGTAGGGACAGGATTTTCACTGAAGCTTTCTTT.

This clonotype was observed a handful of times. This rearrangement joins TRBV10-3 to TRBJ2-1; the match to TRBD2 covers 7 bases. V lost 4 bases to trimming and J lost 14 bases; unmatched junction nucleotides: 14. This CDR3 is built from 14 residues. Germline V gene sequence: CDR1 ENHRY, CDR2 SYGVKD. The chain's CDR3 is CAISAGETLSGEFF. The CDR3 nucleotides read TGTGCCATCAGTGCGGGGGAAACTTTGAGCGGGGAGTTCTTC.

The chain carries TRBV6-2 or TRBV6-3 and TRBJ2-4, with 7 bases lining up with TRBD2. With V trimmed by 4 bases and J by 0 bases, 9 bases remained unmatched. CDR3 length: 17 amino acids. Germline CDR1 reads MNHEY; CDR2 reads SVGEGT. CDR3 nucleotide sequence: TGTGCCAGCAGTTCCGCCGGAGCGGGGTCAGCCAAAAACATTCAGTACTTC. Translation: CASSSAGAGSAKNIQYF.

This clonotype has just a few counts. CDR3 DNA sequence: TGTGCCAGCTCACAGGGCCTCGGCGCCCGGGGCACAGATACGCAGTATTTT. Protein product: CASSQGLGARGTDTQYF. The chain recombines TRBV18 with TRBJ2-3; D ambiguous. Between the trimmed V and J ends, which lost 4 bases and 1 base, there was a span of 18 bases. CDR3 length equals 17 residues. Germline V lookup: CDR1 KGHSH, CDR2 LQKENI.

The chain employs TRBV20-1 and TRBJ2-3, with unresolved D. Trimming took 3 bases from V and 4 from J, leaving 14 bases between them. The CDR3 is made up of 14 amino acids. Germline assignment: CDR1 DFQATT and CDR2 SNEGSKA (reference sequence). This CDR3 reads CSARWQDISDTQYF. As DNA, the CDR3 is TGCAGTGCTAGGTGGCAGGATATATCAGATACGCAGTATTTT.

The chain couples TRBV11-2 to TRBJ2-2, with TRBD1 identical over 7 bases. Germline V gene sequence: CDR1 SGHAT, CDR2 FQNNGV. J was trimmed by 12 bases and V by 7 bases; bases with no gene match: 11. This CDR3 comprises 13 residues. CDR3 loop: CASKGAGRSKLFF. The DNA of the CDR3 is TGTGCCAGCAAGGGGGCCGGCCGCTCTAAGCTGTTTTTT.

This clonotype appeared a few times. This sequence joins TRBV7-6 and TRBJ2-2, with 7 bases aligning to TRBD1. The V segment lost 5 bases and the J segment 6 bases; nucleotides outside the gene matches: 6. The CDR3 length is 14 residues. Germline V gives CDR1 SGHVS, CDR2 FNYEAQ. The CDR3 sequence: CASSLYDRAGELFF. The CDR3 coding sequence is TGTGCCAGCAGCCTTTACGACAGGGCCGGGGAGCTGTTTTTT.

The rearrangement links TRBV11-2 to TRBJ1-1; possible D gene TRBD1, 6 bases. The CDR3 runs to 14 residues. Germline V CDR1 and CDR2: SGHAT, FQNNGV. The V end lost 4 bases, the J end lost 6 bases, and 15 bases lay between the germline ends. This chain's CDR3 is CASSSYRVSPEAFF. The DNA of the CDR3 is TGTGCCAGCAGCTCGTACAGGGTTTCTCCTGAAGCTTTCTTT.

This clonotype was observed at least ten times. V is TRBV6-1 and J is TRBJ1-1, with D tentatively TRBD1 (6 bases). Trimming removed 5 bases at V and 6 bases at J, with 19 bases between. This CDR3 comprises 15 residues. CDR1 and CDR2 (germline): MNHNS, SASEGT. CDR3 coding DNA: TGTGCCAGCAGTTTCCCAGGGGCGGGGGAAGCTGAAGCTTTCTTT. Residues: CASSFPGAGEAEAFF.

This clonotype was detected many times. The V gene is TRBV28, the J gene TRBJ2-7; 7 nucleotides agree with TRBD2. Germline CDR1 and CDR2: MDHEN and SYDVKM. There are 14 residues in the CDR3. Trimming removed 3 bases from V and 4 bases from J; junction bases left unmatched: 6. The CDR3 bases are TGTGCCAGCAGTTTGGCGGGAGTGAGGTACGAGCAGTACTTC. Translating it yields CASSLAGVRYEQYF.

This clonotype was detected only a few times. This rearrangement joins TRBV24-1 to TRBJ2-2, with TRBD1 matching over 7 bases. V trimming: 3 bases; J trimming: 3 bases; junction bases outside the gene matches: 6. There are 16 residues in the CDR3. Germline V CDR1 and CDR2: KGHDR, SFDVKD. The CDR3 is CATSDVQGPYTGELFF. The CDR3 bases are TGTGCCACCAGTGATGTACAGGGGCCCTACACCGGGGAGCTGTTTTTT.